This T cell receptor (beta chain) was recorded in a study of circulating and synovial CD4+ cells in juvenile arthritis. Measured with immunoSEQ multiplex PCR; TCRdb has only the in-frame clones, and not every one. Found here are 30,000 to 40,000 clones, roughly 96% of them singletons; the top ten hold more than 0.15%. The V and J ends lost 5 bases and 3 bases respectively, with 23 bases between them. CDR3 length: 17 amino acids. Germline CDR1 is SGHVS and CDR2 is FQNEAQ. Study observations and caveats: Some such blood samples were as oligoclonal as synovium. These blood cells shared more CDR3 sequences with synovium than bulk blood. Vbeta family usage analysis did not detect the pathogenic-like versus bulk difference.

Of note for this clone: Its antigen is not identified.

Sequenced input: CD4+ T cells from blood. This clonotype was obtained from a human donor with juvenile idiopathic arthritis. V usage is TRBV7-8 and J usage is TRBJ2-7; TRBD1 might be the D (6 bases). The CDR3 is CASSTEDSRFVNYEQYF. CDR3 bases: TGTGCCAGCAGCACTGAGGACAGCCGATTCGTCAACTACGAGCAGTACTTC. The entire variable domain, with the rest obtained from reference TRBV7-8 and TRBJ2-7, is as follows: GAGVSQSPRYKVAKRGQDVALRCDPISGHVSLFWYQQALGQGPEFLTYFQNEAQLDKSGLPSDRFFAERPEGSVSTLKIQRTQQEDSAVYLCASSTEDSRFVNYEQYFGPGTRLTVT.